This entry features one T cell receptor beta chain sequence. These data belong to a study of blood T cell repertoires in COVID-19. Study-wide context: The United States, Italy and Spain provided the acute and convalescent COVID-19 samples. T cells, B-cell-depleted T cells, or PBMCs supplied cDNA or gDNA.

The authors' processing: Estimation of nucleated cell counts was performed using reference gene primer amplification. The assay was immunoSEQ multiplex PCR, and TCRdb's table has in-frame clones only and misses some. Clonal size and the V and J genes are those of that table, whereas D and trimming came from the DNA. The table lists roughly 79,000 clones, 80% of them singletons. V dropped 6 bases and J dropped 6; count of bases not matched to a gene: 7. The CDR3 covers 13 residues. This chain uses TRBV12-3 or TRBV12-4 with TRBJ1-2, with TRBD1 matching 7 bases. Source material: peripheral blood. This receptor was obtained from a man aged 55 to 70 with active or convalescent COVID-19. CDR3 bases: TGTGCCAGCAGCCTAGACAGGGTCGATGGCTACACCTTC. It encodes CASSLDRVDGYTF.